This TCR beta chain was sequenced for a study of cytomegalovirus exposure and HLA in healthy donors. Study results and caveats: Later analysis reportedly placed an Asian-associated ancestry cluster below the roughly 680-donor mean in N-insertions. Being indistinguishable, some V segments were excluded, TRBV6-2 and TRBV6-3 among them. A previous analysis found most TCR beta V segments productive roughly 90% or roughly 30% of the time.

There are 14 residues in the CDR3. Germline V CDR1 and CDR2: SGHDN, FVKESK. V dropped 3 bases and J dropped 4; count of bases not matched to a gene: 2. Both 60 Vbeta primers and 13 Jbeta primers went into the PCR. Clones were sequenced by immunoSEQ multiplex PCR, and TCRdb holds only the in-frame ones, with some missing. Of approximately 170,000 clones listed, roughly 79% are singletons. A few counts support this clone. Its antigen is unknown. The sample was PBMCs. The chain recombines TRBV14 with TRBJ2-7; TRBD1 agrees at 11 bases. The sequence was collected from a man between 18 and 29 years old in good health and CMV-seropositive. CDR3 loop: CASSQDRGLYEQYF. The CDR3 DNA is TGTGCCAGCAGCCAGGACAGGGGGCTTTACGAGCAGTACTTC.